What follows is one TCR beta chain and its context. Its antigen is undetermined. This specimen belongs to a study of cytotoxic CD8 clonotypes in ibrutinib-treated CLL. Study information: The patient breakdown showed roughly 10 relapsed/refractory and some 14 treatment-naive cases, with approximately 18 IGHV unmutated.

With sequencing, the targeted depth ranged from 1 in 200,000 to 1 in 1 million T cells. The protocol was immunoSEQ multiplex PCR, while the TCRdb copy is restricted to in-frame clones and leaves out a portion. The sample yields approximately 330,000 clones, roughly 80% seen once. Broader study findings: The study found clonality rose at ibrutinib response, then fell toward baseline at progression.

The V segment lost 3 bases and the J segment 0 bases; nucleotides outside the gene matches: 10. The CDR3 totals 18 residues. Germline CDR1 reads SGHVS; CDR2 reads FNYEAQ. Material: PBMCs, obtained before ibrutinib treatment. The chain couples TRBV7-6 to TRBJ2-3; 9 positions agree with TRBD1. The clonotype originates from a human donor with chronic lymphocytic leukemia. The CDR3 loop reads CASSFKRQGGSSTDTQYF. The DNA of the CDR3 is TGTGCCAGCAGCTTTAAACGACAGGGGGGCTCTAGCACAGATACGCAGTATTTT.